The TCR beta chain under discussion was sequenced for a study of response to subunit inactivated influenza vaccine. With V trimmed by 1 base and J by 7 bases, 9 bases remained unmatched. CDR3 length equals 15 residues. CDR1 and CDR2 (germline): LGHDT, YNNKEL (reference sequence). Points on this clonotype: The antigen is undetermined.

Findings and caveats of the study: A suggestion made by the authors is that each seasonal influenza vaccination recruits few new T cells.

Each CDR3 protein gets one entry after TCRdb re-called the RT-PCR reads with MiXCR. Of roughly 500,000 distinct CDR3 sequences in the sample, 15% to 20% are singletons; the top ten hold about 3%. The specimen comprised CD4+ T cells sorted from PBMCs, sampled 23 months after vaccination. The chain joins TRBV3-1 to TRBJ1-1; 7 nucleotides agree with TRBD1. This receptor was identified in a man aged 50 to 69 who received an inactivated influenza vaccine. CDR3 in amino acids: CASSQGDRLADEAFF. The CDR3 DNA is TGTGCCAGCAGCCAAGGGGACAGATTAGCCGATGAAGCTTTCTTT.